The 9 T cell receptor beta chains below were found in one sample sequenced in a study of CD8 T cells in Susac syndrome. Reverse transcription of roughly 0.5 to 1 ug RNA was performed with random hexamers. Each CDR3 protein is one row after TCRdb ran MiXCR on the immunoSEQ multiplex PCR reads. The table includes about 130,000 distinct CDR3 sequences, around nine tenths detected once. Sequencing was performed on CD8+ T cells from PBMCs. The receptors here all came from a human donor with multiple sclerosis.

DNA of the CDR3: TGTGCCAGCAGCTTAGAAGCGCTCGCGGGCAATGAGCAGTTCTTC. Translated, it gives CASSLEALAGNEQFF. V usage is TRBV7-2 and J usage is TRBJ2-1; tentatively, D is TRBD2 (5 bases). CDR3 length: 15 residues. The V gene's germline CDR1 is SGHTA and CDR2 FQGNSA. The germline V and J ends were trimmed by 1 base and 6 bases, with 13 bases remaining between them.

The rearrangement uses TRBV24-1 and TRBJ1-1, with D unclear. This CDR3 is built from 13 residues. V was cut by 2 bases and J by 4 bases, with 7 bases left in between. CDR1 KGHDR and CDR2 SFDVKD come from the germline V gene. The CDR3 coding sequence is TGTGCCACCAGTGATTATTTTAGCACTGAAGCTTTCTTT. It encodes CATSDYFSTEAFF.

This chain connects TRBV19 to TRBJ1-5, with D perhaps TRBD1 (6 bases). Germline V lookup: CDR1 LNHDA, CDR2 SQIVND (reference sequence). CDR3 size: 13 residues. Trimming left V 5 bases short and J 4 bases short, with 9 bases between. CDR3 sequence: CASSPTGNQPQHF. Written as DNA, the CDR3 is TGTGCCAGTAGTCCTACAGGGAATCAGCCCCAGCATTTT.

CDR3 bases: TGTGCCAGCAGTCCGACTACCTACAATGAGCAGTTCTTC. Translated, it gives CASSPTTYNEQFF. The chain is built from TRBV14 and TRBJ2-1; D is possibly TRBD2 (5 bases). Trimming left V 6 bases short and J 2 bases short, with 8 bases between. Germline V gene sequence: CDR1 SGHDN, CDR2 FVKESK. CDR3 length: 13 residues.

The chain uses TRBV9 and TRBJ2-7; no clear D. CDR1 is SGDLS, CDR2 YYNGEE, per germline. The V end lost 0 bases, the J end lost 7 bases, and 11 bases lay between the germline ends. This CDR3 is 13 amino acids long. For the CDR3, the DNA is TGTGCCAGCAGCGTAGCTTTTACGAGTGAGCAGTACTTC. The encoded protein is CASSVAFTSEQYF.

This chain connects TRBV7-8 to TRBJ2-7; D is undetermined. Trimming pared 0 bases from V and 0 bases from J, leaving 6 bases between. Germline V gene lookup returns CDR1 SGHVS and CDR2 FQNEAQ. CDR3 size: 14 residues. The CDR3 sequence is CASSLAVGSYEQYF. The CDR3 coding sequence is TGTGCCAGCAGCTTAGCGGTCGGCTCCTACGAGCAGTACTTC.

The chain couples TRBV6-5 to TRBJ1-2; D is unclear. The CDR3 totals 13 residues. The V gene's germline CDR1 is MNHEY and CDR2 SVGAGI. The V end lost 7 bases, the J end lost 4 bases, and 13 bases lay between the germline ends. In nucleotides, the CDR3 is TGTGCCAGCAAGGTTGGCAGTACCTATGGCTACACCTTC. Amino acid sequence: CASKVGSTYGYTF.

V gene TRBV12-3 or TRBV12-4 combines with J gene TRBJ2-7, with D perhaps matching TRBD1 (5 bases). The V end was cut by 5 bases, the J end by 3 bases, with 14 bases between. The CDR3 is 14 amino acids. The CDR3 loop reads CASSQGPQDYEQYF. In DNA, the CDR3 is TGTGCCAGCAGTCAGGGCCCGCAGGACTACGAGCAGTACTTC.

The rearrangement uses TRBV4-1 and TRBJ1-5, with D perhaps matching TRBD1 (6 bases). CDR3 length: 14 amino acids. In germline, CDR1 is MGHRA, CDR2 YSYEKL. Trimming left V 4 bases short and J 11 bases short, with 18 bases between. The CDR3 is CASSPRQAEVAQHF. The CDR3 coding sequence is TGCGCCAGCAGCCCTCGACAGGCGGAGGTGGCCCAGCATTTT.